Listed here is a single T cell receptor beta chain. This sample is drawn from a study of blood T cell repertoires in COVID-19. In the original processing: The authors estimated nucleated cell counts from reference gene primer amplification. Only in-frame clones appear in the TCRdb table, and some are missing; sequencing was by immunoSEQ multiplex PCR. V, J and clone size reflect that table, while D and trimming were determined from the DNA. The table includes 200,000 to 250,000 clones, around 86% detected once. Seattle's cohort entered during active infection and was followed longitudinally. Germline CDR1 and CDR2: MNHEY and SMNVEV (reference sequence). V dropped 0 bases and J dropped 0 bases, with 5 bases sitting between them. This CDR3 region has 14 residues.

Material for sequencing was peripheral blood. This TCR derives from a woman in her sixties or seventies with COVID-19, enrolled during active disease. The chain joins TRBV27 to TRBJ1-1; D gene unclear. The CDR3 sequence: CASSLSRLNTEAFF. The CDR3 nucleotides read TGTGCCAGCAGTTTATCGCGGCTGAACACTGAAGCTTTCTTT.